Listed below are T cell receptor beta chains from one sample, sequenced in a study of CD8 T cells in acute hepatitis C reinfection. Clones were read by immunoSEQ multiplex PCR, and TCRdb kept only the in-frame ones, dropping some. The sample lists 35,000 to 40,000 clones, around nine tenths occurring once. Sequencing was done on a sample of naive CD8+ T cells from PBMCs. Receptors were obtained from a man aged 30 to 45 with chronic hepatitis C. CDR3s include the opening cysteine and the closing phenylalanine or tryptophan. D genes are given only for firm matches. The size field is filled for only some rows; it gives once, few, many or a size class.

D gene: NA; clone size: NA; J gene: TRBJ1-1; V gene: TRBV11-3; CDR3 DNA: TGTGCCAGCAGCTCAGGGGTTGGGAACACTGAAGCTTTCTTT; CDR3 protein: CASSSGVGNTEAFF
D gene: NA; clone size: NA; J gene: TRBJ1-2; V gene: TRBV19; CDR3 DNA: TGTGCCAGTAGTATGCCCTATGGCTACACCTTC; CDR3 protein: CASSMPYGYTF
D gene: NA; clone size: NA; J gene: TRBJ2-2; V gene: TRBV11-2; CDR3 DNA: TGTGCCAGCAGCTTTCTGGGGATGGGAGCCGGGGAGCTGTTTTTT; CDR3 protein: CASSFLGMGAGELFF
D gene: NA; clone size: NA; J gene: TRBJ1-5; V gene: TRBV27; CDR3 DNA: TGTGCCAGCAGTGGCGGGTGGCATCAGCCCCAGCATTTT; CDR3 protein: CASSGGWHQPQHF
D gene: NA; clone size: NA; J gene: TRBJ1-5; V gene: TRBV19; CDR3 DNA: TGTGCCAGTAGTATCGGGACGCTCAATCAGCCCCAGCATTTT; CDR3 protein: CASSIGTLNQPQHF
D gene: NA; clone size: NA; J gene: TRBJ2-5; V gene: TRBV11-2; CDR3 DNA: TGTGCCAGCAGTCCCGGGCCGGATCCAGAGACCCAGTACTTC; CDR3 protein: CASSPGPDPETQYF
D gene: NA; clone size: NA; J gene: TRBJ2-1; V gene: TRBV7-7; CDR3 DNA: TGTGCTAGCAGCTTAGCGGTTGGGTTCTATGAGCAGTTCTTC; CDR3 protein: CASSLAVGFYEQFF
D gene: NA; clone size: NA; J gene: TRBJ1-5; V gene: TRBV4-1; CDR3 DNA: TGCGCCAGCAGCCTAATGGACAGTAGCAATCAGCCCCAGCATTTT; CDR3 protein: CASSLMDSSNQPQHF
D gene: TRBD1; clone size: NA; J gene: TRBJ1-3; V gene: TRBV9; CDR3 DNA: TGTGCCAGCAGCGTGACAGGGTTGCAGGAGGGCTCTGGAAACACCATATATTTT; CDR3 protein: CASSVTGLQEGSGNTIYF
D gene: NA; clone size: once; J gene: TRBJ2-7; V gene: TRBV7-6; CDR3 DNA: TGTGCCAGCAGCCCCCCCCGTACACCCTACGAGCAGTACTTC; CDR3 protein: CASSPPRTPYEQYF
D gene: NA; clone size: NA; J gene: TRBJ2-7; V gene: TRBV18; CDR3 DNA: TGTGCCAGCTCACCAGAACAAACTACCTACGAGCAGTACTTC; CDR3 protein: CASSPEQTTYEQYF
D gene: TRBD1; clone size: once; J gene: TRBJ1-5; V gene: TRBV6-5; CDR3 DNA: TGTGCCAGCAGTTTCCTCCGGGACAGGGGCAATCAGCCCCAGCATTTT; CDR3 protein: CASSFLRDRGNQPQHF
D gene: TRBD1; clone size: NA; J gene: TRBJ2-2; V gene: TRBV2; CDR3 DNA: TGTGCCAGCAGAGTGACAGGGGCCGGGGAGCTGTTTTTT; CDR3 protein: CASRVTGAGELFF
D gene: NA; clone size: NA; J gene: TRBJ1-2; V gene: TRBV30; CDR3 DNA: TGTGCCTGGTTAGACAGTGCTTATGGCTACACCTTC; CDR3 protein: CAWLDSAYGYTF
D gene: NA; clone size: once; J gene: TRBJ1-2; V gene: TRBV7-2; CDR3 DNA: TGTGCCAGCAGCCACCCGGACATCCGTAACTATGGCTACACCTTC; CDR3 protein: CASSHPDIRNYGYTF
D gene: NA; clone size: NA; J gene: TRBJ2-3; V gene: TRBV4-2; CDR3 DNA: TGTGCCAGCAGCCAAGAATGGTTGTCGGGGTCGGGCACAGATACGCAGTATTTT; CDR3 protein: CASSQEWLSGSGTDTQYF
D gene: NA; clone size: NA; J gene: TRBJ1-2; V gene: TRBV9; CDR3 DNA: TGTGCCAGCAGCGGCTATGGCTACACCTTC; CDR3 protein: CASSGYGYTF
D gene: TRBD2; clone size: NA; J gene: TRBJ2-2; V gene: TRBV23-1; CDR3 DNA: TGCGCCAGCAGTCAATCGCGACTAGCTTTCACCGGGGAGCTGTTTTTT; CDR3 protein: CASSQSRLAFTGELFF
D gene: NA; clone size: NA; J gene: TRBJ1-4; V gene: TRBV13; CDR3 DNA: TGTGCCAGCAGCTCGGGGTCAACTAATGAAAAACTGTTTTTT; CDR3 protein: CASSSGSTNEKLFF
D gene: TRBD1; clone size: few; J gene: TRBJ1-5; V gene: TRBV9; CDR3 DNA: TGTGCCAGCGGCAGGGGGAGTCCGGATCAGCCCCAGCATTTT; CDR3 protein: CASGRGSPDQPQHF
D gene: NA; clone size: few; J gene: TRBJ1-1; V gene: TRBV19; CDR3 DNA: TGTGCCAGTAGTATTGGGACCAGGGTTCTAAACACTGAAGCTTTCTTT; CDR3 protein: CASSIGTRVLNTEAFF
D gene: NA; clone size: NA; J gene: TRBJ1-5; V gene: TRBV6-5; CDR3 DNA: TGTGCCAGCAGTTACTCGATCCAGGGAAATCAGCCCCAGCATTTT; CDR3 protein: CASSYSIQGNQPQHF
D gene: NA; clone size: NA; J gene: TRBJ2-7; V gene: TRBV11-2; CDR3 DNA: TGTGCCAGCAGCTTAGATCTGGGGGCCTACGAGCAGTACTTC; CDR3 protein: CASSLDLGAYEQYF
D gene: TRBD2; clone size: NA; J gene: TRBJ2-7; V gene: TRBV27; CDR3 DNA: TGTGCCAGCAGTTTATCGACTAGCGGGTCCTACGAGCAGTACTTC; CDR3 protein: CASSLSTSGSYEQYF
D gene: NA; clone size: NA; J gene: TRBJ2-7; V gene: TRBV6-1; CDR3 DNA: TGTGCCAGCAGTGAATACAACTATGACCCCTACGAGCAGTACTTC; CDR3 protein: CASSEYNYDPYEQYF
D gene: NA; clone size: NA; J gene: TRBJ2-1; V gene: TRBV9; CDR3 DNA: TGTGCCAGCAGCGCCCCTAATCTGGGGGGCTCCTACAATGAGCAGTTCTTC; CDR3 protein: CASSAPNLGGSYNEQFF
D gene: NA; clone size: NA; J gene: TRBJ1-2; V gene: TRBV19; CDR3 DNA: TGTGCCAGTAGAACAAGGCGGGGTAAAATTGGTGGCTACACCTTC; CDR3 protein: CASRTRRGKIGGYTF
D gene: NA; clone size: NA; J gene: TRBJ2-7; V gene: TRBV4-1; CDR3 DNA: TGCGCCAGCAGCCAGGGAAACGAGCAGTACTTC; CDR3 protein: CASSQGNEQYF
D gene: TRBD1; clone size: NA; J gene: TRBJ2-7; V gene: TRBV4-1; CDR3 DNA: TGCGCCAGCAGCCAGCAAGACAGGGGGTCCTACGAGCAGTACTTC; CDR3 protein: CASSQQDRGSYEQYF
D gene: NA; clone size: NA; J gene: TRBJ1-1; V gene: TRBV6-1; CDR3 DNA: TGTGCCAGCAGTGATTTTGGACGGACATCCACTGAAGCTTTCTTT; CDR3 protein: CASSDFGRTSTEAFF
D gene: NA; clone size: NA; J gene: TRBJ2-5; V gene: TRBV14; CDR3 DNA: TGTGCCAGCAGCCAAGGACTGACGACGCAAGAGACCCAGTACTTC; CDR3 protein: CASSQGLTTQETQYF
D gene: NA; clone size: NA; J gene: TRBJ1-6; V gene: TRBV7-6; CDR3 DNA: TGTGCCAGCAGCCCACGAGGAGGGAATTCACCCCTCCACTTT; CDR3 protein: CASSPRGGNSPLHF
D gene: NA; clone size: NA; J gene: TRBJ2-7; V gene: TRBV7-9; CDR3 DNA: TGTGCCAGCAGCCCTACTGCTTCCTACGAGCAGTACTTC; CDR3 protein: CASSPTASYEQYF
D gene: TRBD2; clone size: NA; J gene: TRBJ2-2; V gene: TRBV13; CDR3 DNA: TGTGCCAGCAGCTTAGCGGGGGGCACCGGGGAGCTGTTTTTT; CDR3 protein: CASSLAGGTGELFF
D gene: NA; clone size: NA; J gene: TRBJ1-2; V gene: TRBV5-6; CDR3 DNA: TGTGCCAGCAGCCCTACCGCGAACTATGGCTACACCTTC; CDR3 protein: CASSPTANYGYTF
D gene: NA; clone size: NA; J gene: TRBJ2-5; V gene: TRBV2; CDR3 DNA: TGTGCCAGCAGTGACAGTCGGAACTTC; CDR3 protein: CASSDSRNF
D gene: NA; clone size: NA; J gene: TRBJ1-4; V gene: TRBV9; CDR3 DNA: TGTGCCAGCAGCGTAGGTGGGGGGGCCGCTAATGAAAAACTGTTTTTT; CDR3 protein: CASSVGGGAANEKLFF
D gene: NA; clone size: NA; J gene: TRBJ1-1; V gene: TRBV14; CDR3 DNA: TGTGCCAGCAGCGCTCACAGGGCCATGAACACTGAAGCTTTCTTT; CDR3 protein: CASSAHRAMNTEAFF
D gene: TRBD1; clone size: NA; J gene: TRBJ2-7; V gene: TRBV7-9; CDR3 DNA: TGTGCCAGCAGCTTAGGACCGTGGACAGGGAACGAGCAGTACTTC; CDR3 protein: CASSLGPWTGNEQYF
D gene: NA; clone size: NA; J gene: TRBJ1-1; V gene: TRBV19; CDR3 DNA: TGTGCCAGTAGTATTTTACAGGGCTCTGAAGCTTTCTTT; CDR3 protein: CASSILQGSEAFF
D gene: NA; clone size: once; J gene: TRBJ1-1; V gene: TRBV5-8; CDR3 DNA: TGTGCCAGCAGCTTCCCTGTTCTACGGACAGAAAACACTGAAGCTTTCTTT; CDR3 protein: CASSFPVLRTENTEAFF
D gene: NA; clone size: once; J gene: TRBJ2-6; V gene: TRBV5-4; CDR3 DNA: TGTGCCAGCAGCTTCTCTGGGGCCAACGTCCTGACTTTC; CDR3 protein: CASSFSGANVLTF